The present T cell receptor beta chain was sequenced within a study of T cells in Graves' hyperthyroidism and ophthalmopathy. General study findings and limits: Ophthalmopathy cases were set apart from stable hyperthyroidism by a 13 V-J model.

Germline CDR1 is SNHLY and CDR2 is FYNNEI. This CDR3 contains 14 residues. V lost 8 bases and J lost 4; bases outside the gene matches: 4. Patients were excluded because of uncontrolled infection, other autoimmune disease, pregnancy or lactation. This clonotype has a count of ten or more. Its antigen remains unidentified. TCR beta CDR3 region amplification was performed from RNA transcripts. The study used the HTBI primer set for a first-round RT-PCR of the TCR CDR3. MiXCR, applied by TCRdb to the multiplex PCR reads, yields one record per CDR3 protein. The sample has 300,000 to 450,000 distinct CDR3 sequences; 14% to 15% are singletons.

The chain links TRBV2 to TRBJ2-2, with 10 bases lining up with TRBD2. The clonotype was recovered from a woman under 40 with Graves' hyperthyroidism. The sequencing sample was made of blood. CDR3 nucleotides: TGTGCCAGCGGAAGCGGGAGGGCCACCGGGGAGCTGTTTTTT. This translates into CASGSGRATGELFF.